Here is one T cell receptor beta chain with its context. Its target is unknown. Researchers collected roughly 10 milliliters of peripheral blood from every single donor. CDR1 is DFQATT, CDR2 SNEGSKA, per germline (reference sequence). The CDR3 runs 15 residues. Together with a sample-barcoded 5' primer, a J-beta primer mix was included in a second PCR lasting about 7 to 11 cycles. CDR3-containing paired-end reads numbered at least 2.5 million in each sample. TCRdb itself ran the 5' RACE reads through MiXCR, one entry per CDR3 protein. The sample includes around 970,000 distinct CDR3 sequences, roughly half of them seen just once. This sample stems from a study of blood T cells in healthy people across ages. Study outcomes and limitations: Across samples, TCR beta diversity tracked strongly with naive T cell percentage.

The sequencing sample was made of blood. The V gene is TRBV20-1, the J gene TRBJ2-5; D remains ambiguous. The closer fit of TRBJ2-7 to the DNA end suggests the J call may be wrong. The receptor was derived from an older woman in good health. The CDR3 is CSAATVTTPIYEQYF. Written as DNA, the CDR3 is TGCAGTGCTGCAACGGTTACAACTCCAATCTACGAGCAGTACTTC.